This TCR beta chain was profiled in a study of identical twins. Germline V gene sequence: CDR1 SGHDT, CDR2 YYEEEE. CDR3 length: 15 residues. The V gene end was trimmed by 4 bases and the J gene end by 3 bases; junction bases not matched to a gene: 4. cDNA molecules carried unique molecular identifiers, and template switching added a universal primer site. TCRdb reanalysed the 5' RACE reads using MiXCR and keeps one entry per CDR3 protein. In the table there are some 760,000 distinct CDR3 sequences, 15% to 20% of which are singletons. This same sample was also taken into another study, of T cells expressing NK-cell markers.

The origin of this receptor is a woman younger than 35 in good health. The sequencing sample was made of PBMCs. V and J are TRBV5-6 and TRBJ2-1, with 10 bases fitting TRBD2. The CDR3 DNA reads as TGTGCCAGCAGCGAAGCGGGGGGGCTCTACAATGAGCAGTTCTTC. It translates to CASSEAGGLYNEQFF.